These 21 T cell receptor beta chains were all obtained from the same sample, sequenced in a study of cytomegalovirus exposure and HLA in healthy donors. PCR used 60 Vbeta primers and 13 Jbeta primers. Sequenced by immunoSEQ multiplex PCR; TCRdb stores in-frame clones only, minus some. The table shows 200,000 to 250,000 clones, with approximately 84% occurring only once. Sequenced: PBMCs. The source is a woman aged 40 to 55 in good health and CMV-seronegative.

Only a few counts were recorded for this clone. The CDR3 sequence: CASSPAGGLGQPQHF. DNA for the CDR3: TGTGCCAGCAGCCCCGCCGGGGGGTTGGGACAGCCCCAGCATTTT. This chain links TRBV7-3 with TRBJ1-5, with a tentative D call TRBD1 (5 bases). The CDR3 sequence is 15 residues long. V was shortened by 5 bases and J by 7 bases, with 18 bases between the two germline ends. The V gene's germline CDR1 is SGHTA and CDR2 FQGTGA.

The chain links TRBV5-1 to TRBJ2-7; D unresolved. CDR1 is SGHRS and CDR2 is YFSETQ in the germline V gene. The length of the CDR3 is 12 residues. V gave up 2 bases and J gave up 6 bases, with 9 bases separating them. In DNA form, the CDR3 reads TGCGCCAGCAGCTTCGGCAGGTCCGAGCAGTACTTC. Amino acid sequence: CASSFGRSEQYF. Based on the CDR3 plus reference TRBV5-1 and TRBJ2-7, the full variable domain is KAGVTQTPRYLIKTRGQQVTLSCSPISGHRSVSWYQQTPGQGLQFLFEYFSETQRNKGNFPGRFSGRQFSNSRSEMNVSTLELGDSALYLCASSFGRSEQYFGPGTRLTVT.

This clone showed up just a few times. J is TRBJ2-3 and V is TRBV7-2; a weak D match, TRBD2 (6 bases). Germline-derived CDR1 and CDR2 are SGHTA and FQGNSA. The CDR3 consists of 16 residues. Trimming left V 4 bases short and J 4 bases short, with 18 bases between. CDR3 nucleotides: TGTGCCAGCAGCTCCCCCTGGGGGGTGATCCCAGATACGCAGTATTTT. Its protein is CASSSPWGVIPDTQYF.

The V and J genes are TRBV7-2 and TRBJ1-1; D is undetermined. In germline, CDR1 is SGHTA, CDR2 FQGNSA. V gave up 2 bases and J gave up 1 base, with 5 bases separating them. This CDR3 has 13 residues. CDR3 coding DNA: TGTGCCAGCAGCTTATACGGGAACACTGAAGCTTTCTTT. It encodes CASSLYGNTEAFF.

The chain is built from TRBV7-6 and TRBJ1-1, with D possibly TRBD1 on 6 matching bases. Deletions cut 5 bases from V and 6 bases from J, with 16 bases between. Germline CDR1 and CDR2: SGHVS and FNYEAQ. The CDR3 loop spans 14 amino acids. CDR3: CASSPLGGVAEAFF. The CDR3 DNA sequence: TGTGCCAGCAGCCCGCTAGGGGGGGTCGCTGAAGCTTTCTTT.

This sequence joins TRBV27 and TRBJ2-1, with TRBD1 matching 11 bases. CDR1 and CDR2 (germline): MNHEY, SMNVEV (reference sequence). J was trimmed by 10 bases and V by 6 bases; bases with no gene match: 8. CDR3 length: 14 amino acids. The CDR3 here is CASSPGTGGVEQFF. CDR3 in DNA: TGTGCCAGCAGCCCCGGGACAGGGGGGGTAGAGCAGTTCTTC.

The chain joins TRBV9 to TRBJ2-7; weak D call: TRBD2 (6 bases). Germline V lookup: CDR1 SGDLS, CDR2 YYNGEE. V was trimmed by 0 bases and J by 0 bases, leaving 10 bases between them. The CDR3 is made up of 15 amino acids. CDR3 residues: CASSVEGLPSYEQYF. DNA of the CDR3: TGTGCCAGCAGCGTAGAGGGACTCCCCTCCTACGAGCAGTACTTC. Together with reference TRBV9 and TRBJ2-7, the CDR3 gives the full variable domain: DSGVTQTPKHLITATGQRVTLRCSPRSGDLSVYWYQQSLDQGLQFLIQYYNGEERAKGNILERFSAQQFPDLHSELNLSSLELGDSALYFCASSVEGLPSYEQYFGPGTRLTVT.

The J gene is TRBJ2-1, the V gene TRBV9, with D possibly matching TRBD2 (6 bases). This CDR3 spans 17 amino acids. The V end was cut by 2 bases, the J end by 5 bases, with 20 bases between. Germline CDR1 SGDLS, CDR2 YYNGEE. DNA for the CDR3: TGTGCCAGCAGCGTTACGGGCCCGGGGGATACTAACAATGAGCAGTTCTTC. It encodes CASSVTGPGDTNNEQFF.

The rearrangement uses TRBV28 and TRBJ1-2, with a weak D call TRBD1 (5 bases). The ends were cut back, 3 bases at V and 6 bases at J, with 8 bases in the middle. The CDR3 contains 12 residues. Germline lookup yields CDR1 MDHEN and CDR2 SYDVKM. The CDR3 region has the DNA TGTGCCAGCAGTTTTTGGGGGGATGGCTACACCTTC. It specifies CASSFWGDGYTF.

This clone came up a few times. The V and J genes are TRBV19 and TRBJ1-5, with TRBD1 identical over 7 bases. There are 14 residues in the CDR3. V lost 5 bases and J lost 8; bases outside the gene matches: 9. Germline V gene data show CDR1 as LNHDA and CDR2 as SQIVND (reference sequence). As DNA, the CDR3 is TGTGCCAGTAGTTATAGACAGGGAAGAGAGCCCCAGCATTTT. The encoded protein is CASSYRQGREPQHF.

This sequence joins TRBV2 and TRBJ1-2; TRBD1 matches 7 bases. The germline gives CDR1 SNHLY, CDR2 FYNNEI. The length of the CDR3 is 16 residues. V gave up 5 bases and J gave up 2 bases; unmatched junction bases: 11. The CDR3 nucleotides read TGTGCCAGCAGTACAATCAGACAGGGCAGGAACTATGGCTACACCTTC. Translating it yields CASSTIRQGRNYGYTF.

The chain joins TRBV7-2 to TRBJ2-5, with D possibly matching TRBD1 (5 bases). V lost 3 bases, J lost 4 bases, and 6 bases lay in between. Germline CDR1 reads SGHTA; CDR2 reads FQGNSA. This CDR3 has 12 residues. The CDR3: CASSLDIETQYF. The CDR3 DNA is TGTGCCAGCAGCTTGGACATAGAGACCCAGTACTTC.

The rearrangement uses TRBV7-9 and TRBJ2-5, with D tentatively TRBD2 (6 bases). The CDR3 runs to 13 residues. Trimming cost V 7 bases and J 6 bases, with 15 bases left between them. Germline assignment: CDR1 SEHNR and CDR2 FQNEAQ (reference sequence). The CDR3 region is CASMGLARQTQYF. CDR3 DNA: TGTGCCAGCATGGGGCTAGCGAGGCAGACCCAGTACTTC. Full variable domain (rest looked up from reference TRBV7-9 and TRBJ2-5): DTGVSQNPRHKITKRGQNVTFRCDPISEHNRLYWYRQTLGQGPEFLTYFQNEAQLEKSRLLSDRFSAERPKGSFSTLEIQRTEQGDSAMYLCASMGLARQTQYFGPGTRLLVL.

The V call is TRBV5-1, the J call TRBJ2-3; 8 bases line up with TRBD2. Losses at the gene ends were 0 bases for V and 2 bases for J; bases not matched to a gene: 5. This CDR3 has 16 residues. Germline V gives CDR1 SGHRS, CDR2 YFSETQ. The CDR3 nucleotides are TGCGCCAGCAGCTTGGAAGCCGGGGGGGCCACAGATACGCAGTATTTT. Protein sequence: CASSLEAGGATDTQYF.

In this sample, this clone turned up once. This chain links TRBV7-9 with TRBJ2-3; 11 nucleotides line up with TRBD1. The CDR3 covers 18 residues. J was trimmed by 5 bases and V by 3 bases; bases with no gene match: 13. Looked up from germline, CDR1 is SEHNR and CDR2 is FQNEAQ (reference sequence). CDR3 in amino acids: CASSFGTGGTGGKDTQYF. The CDR3 coding sequence is TGTGCCAGCAGCTTCGGCACGGGGGGGACAGGGGGGAAAGATACGCAGTATTTT.

The V and J genes are TRBV28 and TRBJ2-3, with 11 bases aligning to TRBD2. Germline V CDR1 and CDR2: MDHEN, SYDVKM. The trim removed 7 bases at V and 0 bases at J, leaving 9 bases unmatched. The CDR3 is 17 amino acids. Here the CDR3 reads CASTFGTSGISTDTQYF. CDR3 bases: TGTGCCAGCACCTTTGGGACTAGCGGAATTAGCACAGATACGCAGTATTTT.

The J gene is TRBJ1-2, the V gene TRBV2; D possibly corresponds to TRBD1 (5 bases). The V end lost 3 bases, the J end lost 2 bases, and 7 bases lay between the germline ends. This CDR3 is built from 13 residues. Germline V CDR1 and CDR2: SNHLY, FYNNEI. The CDR3 coding sequence is TGTGCCAGCAGTGAGTCAGGGAACTATGGCTACACCTTC. It specifies CASSESGNYGYTF.

CDR3 protein: CASSPGGAGWETQYF. The CDR3 coding sequence is TGTGCCAGCAGCCCAGGGGGAGCAGGGTGGGAGACCCAGTACTTC. The chain links TRBV11-3 to TRBJ2-5, with 7 bases that match TRBD1. There are 15 residues in the CDR3. Per the germline V gene, CDR1 is SGHNT and CDR2 is YENEEA. With 5 bases clipped from V and 5 bases from J, the junction kept 11 bases outside the gene matches.

The chain links TRBV7-6 to TRBJ2-7; D remains unclear. Per germline, CDR1 SGHVS and CDR2 FNYEAQ. Trimming took 3 bases from V and 1 from J, leaving 13 bases between them. The CDR3 length is 15 residues. The CDR3 is CASSFGSLESYEQYF. The CDR3 DNA is TGTGCCAGCAGCTTCGGTTCACTCGAATCCTACGAGCAGTACTTC.

This rearrangement joins TRBV7-2 to TRBJ1-5; TRBD1 matches 9 bases. The germline V gene encodes CDR1 SGHTA and CDR2 FQGNSA. This CDR3 has 15 amino acids. The V gene end was trimmed by 4 bases and the J gene end by 5 bases; junction bases not matched to a gene: 6. In DNA form, the CDR3 reads TGTGCCAGCAGCTCTGGGACAGGGATTGATCAGCCCCAGCATTTT. It codes for CASSSGTGIDQPQHF.

V gene TRBV5-1 combines with J gene TRBJ2-5; TRBD1 agrees at 9 bases. The CDR3 is made up of 17 amino acids. Per the germline V gene, CDR1 is SGHRS and CDR2 is YFSETQ. V was pared by 2 bases and J by 2 bases, with 10 bases of the junction left unmatched. The CDR3 spells CASSLMTGQGFQETQYF. The CDR3 coding sequence is TGCGCCAGCAGCTTAATGACGGGACAGGGCTTTCAAGAGACCCAGTACTTC.